This TCR beta chain stems from a study of technical replicates of blood from a handful of donors. TCRdb keeps only in-frame clones here, not all; method: immunoSEQ multiplex PCR. Here the sample spans 74,000 or so clones, over 80% being singletons. Unmatched junction bases numbered 12, after V lost 1 base and J lost 5 bases. The CDR3 spans 17 residues. Germline V lookup: CDR1 MNHEY, CDR2 SMNVEV (reference sequence). The rearrangement uses TRBV27 and TRBJ2-5; TRBD2 aligns across 8 bases. Sequencing input: T cells isolated from PBMCs. The sequence came from a human donor in good health. CDR3 residues: CASSLFPPAGDVETQYF. DNA of the CDR3: TGTGCCAGCAGTTTATTCCCCCCAGCGGGAGATGTGGAGACCCAGTACTTC.